What follows are 29 T cell receptor beta chains derived from one specimen sequenced in a study of blood T cell repertoires in COVID-19. The table came from immunoSEQ multiplex PCR; TCRdb's copy has only in-frame clones and leaves some out. The data contain around 200,000 clones, 80% to 90% of them seen just once; the ten biggest clones take up 0.85% to 0.95%. Sequenced input: peripheral blood. The receptors were gathered from a young woman who had recovered from COVID-19.

CDR3 in amino acids: CASSDTRGRNSPLHF. The DNA of the CDR3 is TGTGCCAGCAGTGATACCAGGGGTCGAAATTCACCCCTCCACTTT. The chain has TRBV2 and TRBJ1-6, with D possibly matching TRBD1 (6 bases). CDR3 size: 15 residues. Looked up from germline, CDR1 is SNHLY and CDR2 is FYNNEI. V dropped 3 bases and J dropped 7 bases, with 13 bases sitting between them.

The CDR3 loop is CASSVAPRINRGLENTEAFF. The CDR3 DNA is TGTGCCAGCAGTGTAGCGCCCCGGATCAACAGGGGGCTGGAGAACACTGAAGCTTTCTTT. The chain joins TRBV27 to TRBJ1-1; 9 bases fit TRBD1. This CDR3 spans 20 amino acids. The ends lost 5 bases at V and 1 base at J; junction bases unmatched: 20. Per germline, CDR1 MNHEY and CDR2 SMNVEV (reference sequence).

The chain links TRBV2 to TRBJ2-7; 10 positions match TRBD1. V shed 8 bases and J 3 bases; nucleotides not matched to a gene: 4. This CDR3 has 13 residues. Germline CDR1 is SNHLY and CDR2 is FYNNEI. As DNA, the CDR3 is TGTGCCAGCCACGGGACAGGGGACTACGAGCAGTACTTC. Its protein product is CASHGTGDYEQYF.

This sequence joins TRBV19 and TRBJ2-2, with TRBD2 matching over 7 bases. Trimming took 4 bases from V and 4 from J; bases not matched to a gene: 6. Germline CDR1 LNHDA, CDR2 SQIVND (reference sequence). CDR3 length equals 15 residues. DNA of the CDR3: TGTGCCAGTAGTAAAAGGGAGGGGCGCACCGGGGAGCTGTTTTTT. Amino acids: CASSKREGRTGELFF. Supplemented by reference TRBV19 and TRBJ2-2, the full variable domain reads DGGITQSPKYLFRKEGQNVTLSCEQNLNHDAMYWYRQDPGQGLRLIYYSQIVNDFQKGDIAEGYSVSREKKESFPLTVTSAQKNPTAFYLCASSKREGRTGELFFGEGSRLTVL.

V and J are TRBV6-5 and TRBJ2-3, with 7 bases lining up with TRBD1. The CDR3 is made up of 13 amino acids. The junction had 6 bases not matched to a gene; V was cut back by 2 bases and J by 10 bases. In germline, CDR1 is MNHEY, CDR2 SVGAGI. Here the CDR3 reads CASSYSNRGAQYF. The CDR3 nucleotides read TGTGCCAGCAGTTACAGTAACAGGGGAGCGCAGTATTTT.

The V and J genes are TRBV9 and TRBJ2-3; D gene ambiguous. Trimming shortened V by 1 base and J by 2 bases, and 5 bases separated the two germline ends. CDR1 SGDLS and CDR2 YYNGEE come from the germline V gene. CDR3 length: 13 amino acids. The DNA of the CDR3 is TGTGCCAGCAGCGTACTTTTCACAGATACGCAGTATTTT. Its protein is CASSVLFTDTQYF. Together with reference TRBV9 and TRBJ2-3, the CDR3 gives the full variable domain: DSGVTQTPKHLITATGQRVTLRCSPRSGDLSVYWYQQSLDQGLQFLIQYYNGEERAKGNILERFSAQQFPDLHSELNLSSLELGDSALYFCASSVLFTDTQYFGPGTRLTVL.

The chain links TRBV4-1 to TRBJ1-2; D is unclear. V lost 3 bases and J lost 6, with 17 bases in between. This CDR3 has 15 amino acids. Germline V gene lookup returns CDR1 MGHRA and CDR2 YSYEKL. This chain's CDR3 is CASSHALRQSDGYTF. Here the CDR3 DNA reads TGCGCCAGCAGCCACGCCCTGCGACAATCGGATGGCTACACCTTC.

The chain uses TRBV6-5 and TRBJ2-6; D not certain. The CDR3 has 14 residues. Germline CDR1 reads MNHEY; CDR2 reads SVGAGI. Trimming took off 5 bases at V and 0 bases at J, with 5 bases between the two ends. CDR3 nucleotide sequence: TGTGCCAGCAGTCTCCCCTCTGGGGCCAACGTCCTGACTTTC. Residues: CASSLPSGANVLTF.

The genes are TRBV7-2 and TRBJ2-3; 12 bases align to TRBD2. CDR3 size: 18 residues. Germline CDR1 is SGHTA and CDR2 is FQGNSA. V was clipped by 2 bases and J by 2 bases; unmatched bases: 8. The DNA of the CDR3 is TGTGCCAGCAGCTTAAAGCTAGCGGGGGGGCCCCTCACAGATACGCAGTATTTT. Translation: CASSLKLAGGPLTDTQYF. Combining the CDR3 with reference TRBV7-2 and TRBJ2-3 gives the whole variable domain GAGVSQSPSNKVTEKGKDVELRCDPISGHTALYWYRQSLGQGLEFLIYFQGNSAPDKSGLPSDRFSAERTGGSVSTLTIQRTQQEDSAVYLCASSLKLAGGPLTDTQYFGPGTRLTVL.

V and J are TRBV7-2 and TRBJ2-7, with 8 bases matching TRBD2. CDR1 and CDR2 from the germline V gene are SGHTA and FQGNSA. V shed 0 bases and J 4 bases; nucleotides not matched to a gene: 8. CDR3 length: 16 residues. CDR3 sequence reads: CASSLAYSGGGYEQYF. CDR3 DNA sequence: TGTGCCAGCAGCTTAGCATACAGCGGGGGAGGTTACGAGCAGTACTTC.

J is TRBJ2-7 and V is TRBV27; 7 positions agree with TRBD1. From germline, CDR1 is MNHEY and CDR2 SMNVEV (reference sequence). Trimming cost V 4 bases and J 1 base; bases outside gene matches: 4. The CDR3 totals 14 residues. Here the CDR3 DNA reads TGTGCCAGCAGTTCCCGACAGGGTTCCTACGAGCAGTACGTC. Amino acid sequence: CASSSRQGSYEQYV.

V is TRBV7-6 and J is TRBJ2-7; TRBD2 matches 9 bases. Germline V gives CDR1 SGHVS, CDR2 FNYEAQ. CDR3 length equals 15 residues. With 4 bases clipped from V and 5 bases from J, the junction kept 9 bases outside the gene matches. The chain's CDR3 is CASSSLAGLGNEQYF. DNA for the CDR3: TGTGCCAGCAGCTCGCTAGCGGGGTTGGGCAACGAGCAGTACTTC.

The V and J genes are TRBV13 and TRBJ2-5; a weak D match, TRBD1 (6 bases). This CDR3 region has 14 residues. Germline loops: CDR1 PRHDT, CDR2 FYEKMQ (reference sequence). Trimming stripped 4 bases from V and 5 bases from J, with 14 bases between. The chain's CDR3 is CASSSNRDWETQYF. Here the CDR3 DNA reads TGTGCCAGCAGCTCAAACAGGGATTGGGAGACCCAGTACTTC.

The rearrangement joins TRBV27 to TRBJ1-1, with D perhaps matching TRBD1 (5 bases). Germline CDR1 MNHEY, CDR2 SMNVEV (reference sequence). V lost 2 bases and J lost 4, with 8 bases in between. The CDR3 has 13 amino acids. The CDR3 protein is CASSLRRGTEAFF. CDR3 coding DNA: TGTGCCAGCAGTTTAAGGAGGGGCACTGAAGCTTTCTTT.

The rearrangement joins TRBV12-3 or TRBV12-4 to TRBJ2-3; the D gene is possibly TRBD2 (6 bases). V was pared by 5 bases and J by 2 bases, with 8 bases between. This CDR3 has 13 amino acids. CDR3 protein: CASSAGNTDTQYF. Here the CDR3 DNA reads TGTGCCAGCAGTGCGGGAAACACAGATACGCAGTATTTT.

This chain joins TRBV6-4 and TRBJ2-1; TRBD2 might be the D (6 bases). CDR1 and CDR2 from the germline V gene are MRHNA and SNTAGT. Trimming shortened V by 5 bases and J by 8 bases, and 10 bases separated the two germline ends. This CDR3 contains 12 residues. The CDR3 sequence is CASSPGGDEQFF. CDR3 sequence (DNA): TGTGCCAGCAGTCCCGGGGGAGATGAGCAGTTCTTC.

The rearrangement links TRBV6-2 or TRBV6-3 to TRBJ2-1; D unclear. The CDR3 is 14 residues long. Germline loops: CDR1 MNHEY, CDR2 SVGEGT. The V and J ends lost 5 bases and 4 bases respectively, with 12 bases between them. CDR3 sequence (DNA): TGTGCCAGCAGTGGTGTTGGGCCATACAATGAGCAGTTCTTC. Residues: CASSGVGPYNEQFF.

The J gene is TRBJ2-3, the V gene TRBV2; 7 bases are a match to TRBD2. The CDR3 runs to 11 residues. The germline CDR1 and CDR2 sequences are SNHLY and FYNNEI. Trimming took 10 bases from V and 4 from J; bases not matched to a gene: 2. CDR3 amino acids: CAIGGSDTQYF. The DNA for the CDR3 is TGTGCCATCGGGGGGTCAGATACGCAGTATTTT. The whole variable domain, filled in from reference TRBV2 and TRBJ2-3, reads EPEVTQTPSHQVTQMGQEVILRCVPISNHLYFYWYRQILGQKVEFLVSFYNNEISEKSEIFDDQFSVERPDGSNFTLKIRSTKLEDSAMYFCAIGGSDTQYFGPGTRLTVL.

The chain uses TRBV5-6 and TRBJ1-2, with 7 bases matching TRBD1. The germline CDR1 and CDR2 sequences are SGHDT and YYEEEE. CDR3 length: 13 amino acids. The V gene end was trimmed by 0 bases and the J gene end by 8 bases; junction bases not matched to a gene: 4. The CDR3 reads CASSLGQGEGYTF. As DNA, the CDR3 is TGTGCCAGCAGCTTGGGCCAGGGGGAAGGCTACACCTTC.

The chain is built from TRBV5-4 and TRBJ2-5; 9 nucleotides align to TRBD1. The CDR3 length is 14 residues. V was clipped by 2 bases and J by 2 bases; unmatched bases: 1. Germline V lookup: CDR1 SGHNT, CDR2 YYREEE (reference sequence). The CDR3 sequence: CASSFGTGQETQYF. The CDR3 nucleotides read TGTGCCAGCAGCTTTGGGACAGGGCAAGAGACCCAGTACTTC.

The rearrangement uses TRBV4-3 and TRBJ1-1; 8 bases fit TRBD1. CDR3 length: 14 amino acids. V dropped 3 bases and J dropped 8; count of bases not matched to a gene: 8. Germline CDR1 is LGHNA and CDR2 is YSLEER. The CDR3 DNA follows: TGCGCCAGCAGCCAGGCGACAGGGGCGGGGGAAGCTTTCTTT. It codes for CASSQATGAGEAFF.

The rearrangement links TRBV9 to TRBJ2-1, with a tentative D call TRBD1 (5 bases). The CDR3 is 13 residues long. Trimming took off 0 bases at V and 8 bases at J, with 9 bases between the two ends. Germline-derived CDR1 and CDR2 are SGDLS and YYNGEE. For the CDR3, the DNA is TGTGCCAGCAGCGTAGCAGTAGGGGATGAGCAGTTCTTC. It translates to CASSVAVGDEQFF.

The genes are TRBV9 and TRBJ2-1; 13 bases are a match to TRBD2. This CDR3 has 16 residues. CDR1 is SGDLS, CDR2 YYNGEE, per germline. The V gene end was trimmed by 4 bases and the J gene end by 7 bases; junction bases not matched to a gene: 8. The CDR3 DNA follows: TGTGCCAGCAGCCCGAGACTAGCGGGAGGAGGGAATGAGCAGTTCTTC. This gives the protein CASSPRLAGGGNEQFF.

This chain links TRBV4-1 with TRBJ2-3; tentative D call: TRBD2 (5 bases). Germline V gene sequence: CDR1 MGHRA, CDR2 YSYEKL. The CDR3 is 15 residues long. V was clipped by 3 bases and J by 4 bases, with 14 bases between them. CDR3 sequence reads: CASSHPEEASDTQYF. CDR3 coding DNA: TGCGCCAGCAGCCACCCGGAGGAGGCCTCAGATACGCAGTATTTT.

The J gene is TRBJ1-2, the V gene TRBV28, with a possible D match to TRBD1 (6 bases). V lost 5 bases and J 2 bases, leaving 12 bases between the germline ends. The CDR3 length is 14 residues. Germline V gene sequence: CDR1 MDHEN, CDR2 SYDVKM. The chain's CDR3 is CASSVRGQNYGYTF. The CDR3 bases are TGTGCCAGCAGTGTCAGGGGCCAAAACTATGGCTACACCTTC.

Here the CDR3 DNA reads TGTGCCAGCAGTTACGGGACTAGCGCGACGAATGAGCAGTTCTTC. Translation gives CASSYGTSATNEQFF. The V call is TRBV6-5, the J call TRBJ2-1; 10 positions match TRBD2. Germline V gives CDR1 MNHEY, CDR2 SVGAGI. V was clipped by 2 bases and J by 7 bases; unmatched bases: 5. The CDR3 sequence is 15 residues long.

CDR3 loop: CASSIGARSEAFF. The CDR3 nucleotides are TGTGCCAGTAGTATAGGGGCCCGCTCTGAAGCTTTCTTT. This chain links TRBV19 with TRBJ1-1; D is unresolved. The CDR3 covers 13 residues. V gave up 1 base and J gave up 6 bases, with 9 bases separating them. From germline, CDR1 is LNHDA and CDR2 SQIVND (reference sequence).

The chain uses TRBV4-3 and TRBJ2-5; maybe TRBD2 (5 bases). The CDR3 runs to 15 residues. Trimming pared 0 bases from V and 3 bases from J, leaving 11 bases between. Per germline, CDR1 LGHNA and CDR2 YSLEER. The CDR3 nucleotides read TGCGCCAGCAGCCAAGACGGACTCCTAAAAGAGACCCAGTACTTC. As protein: CASSQDGLLKETQYF.

This chain connects TRBV7-7 to TRBJ1-4; D gene ambiguous. The CDR3 sequence is 14 residues long. Germline assignment: CDR1 SSHAT and CDR2 FNYEAQ (reference sequence). V was cut by 5 bases and J by 2 bases, with 9 bases left in between. CDR3 DNA: TGTGCCAGCAGCCCCGGGATCACTAATGAAAAACTGTTTTTT. Protein sequence: CASSPGITNEKLFF.